These 21 T cell receptor beta chains were all obtained from the same sample, sequenced in a study of blood T cell repertoires in COVID-19. TCRdb's table, derived via immunoSEQ multiplex PCR, lists solely in-frame clones and lacks some. The table shows 650,000 to 800,000 clones, with 70% to 90% occurring only once. The sequencing sample was made of peripheral blood. The receptors shown here come from a young woman with acute or convalescent COVID-19.

The chain employs TRBV7-2 and TRBJ2-7, with D perhaps matching TRBD2 (5 bases). The CDR3 extends over 14 amino acids. Trimming took 5 bases from V and 3 from J, leaving 14 bases between them. Germline-derived CDR1 and CDR2 are SGHTA and FQGNSA. CDR3 sequence (DNA): TGTGCCAGCAGCCCTTCCGGGGTACGCTACGAGCAGTACTTC. This codes for CASSPSGVRYEQYF. The full variable domain, with the rest looked up from reference TRBV7-2 and TRBJ2-7, is GAGVSQSPSNKVTEKGKDVELRCDPISGHTALYWYRQSLGQGLEFLIYFQGNSAPDKSGLPSDRFSAERTGGSVSTLTIQRTQQEDSAVYLCASSPSGVRYEQYFGPGTRLTVT.

The chain recombines TRBV19 with TRBJ2-7; D may be TRBD1 (5 bases). The CDR3 consists of 13 residues. Germline CDR1 LNHDA, CDR2 SQIVND (reference sequence). Trimming cost V 2 bases and J 3 bases, with 8 bases left between them. The CDR3 DNA reads as TGTGCCAGTAGTATAAGACAGTTCTACGAGCAGTACTTC. Protein: CASSIRQFYEQYF.

The chain has TRBV11-1 and TRBJ1-2; 8 nucleotides match TRBD1. Losses at the gene ends were 1 base for V and 6 bases for J; bases not matched to a gene: 1. CDR3 size: 13 residues. Germline V gene lookup returns CDR1 SGHAT and CDR2 FQDESV (reference sequence). The CDR3 loop is CASSLEDRDGYTF. The CDR3 region has the DNA TGTGCCAGCAGCTTAGAGGACAGGGATGGCTACACCTTC.

The chain links TRBV27 to TRBJ1-1; TRBD1 is a possible D gene (6 bases). From germline, CDR1 is MNHEY and CDR2 SMNVEV (reference sequence). The germline V and J ends were trimmed by 4 bases and 6 bases, with 15 bases remaining between them. The length of the CDR3 is 14 residues. This CDR3 reads CASSSWTVRAEAFF. CDR3 DNA: TGTGCCAGCAGTTCTTGGACAGTGCGGGCTGAAGCTTTCTTT.

The chain has TRBV5-1 and TRBJ1-1; 7 bases match TRBD1. This CDR3 region has 14 residues. V trimming: 2 bases; J trimming: 4 bases; junction bases outside the gene matches: 5. CDR1 is SGHRS and CDR2 is YFSETQ in the germline V gene. The chain's CDR3 is CASSLQGTSTEAFF. The CDR3 region has the DNA TGCGCCAGCAGCTTACAGGGGACGAGCACTGAAGCTTTCTTT.

The chain carries TRBV30 and TRBJ2-3, with 7 bases lining up with TRBD1. The CDR3 loop spans 13 amino acids. CDR1 and CDR2 from the germline V gene are GTSNPN and SVGIG (reference sequence). The J segment lost 5 bases and the V segment lost 0 bases, leaving 2 bases of the junction unmatched. CDR3 sequence: CAWSVRGQDTQYF. DNA for the CDR3: TGTGCCTGGAGTGTAAGGGGGCAAGATACGCAGTATTTT.

The chain has TRBV6-1 and TRBJ1-1; the D gene is possibly TRBD1 (6 bases). The CDR3 is 16 residues long. Germline loops: CDR1 MNHNS, CDR2 SASEGT. Trimming removed 6 bases from V and 4 bases from J, with 21 bases in between. The CDR3 DNA is TGTGCCAGCAGGGAAAGGGCCAGGGGATCGAGCACTGAAGCTTTCTTT. This gives the protein CASRERARGSSTEAFF.

The rearrangement uses TRBV4-1 and TRBJ1-2; perhaps TRBD1 as D (5 bases). The CDR3 runs 18 residues. V was cut by 1 base and J by 0 bases, with 18 bases left in between. Per the germline V gene, CDR1 is MGHRA and CDR2 is YSYEKL. CDR3 in DNA: TGCGCCAGCAGCCAAGTCAGGGCAGGGCTCACCGCTAACTATGGCTACACCTTC. Translation: CASSQVRAGLTANYGYTF.

Comments on this clone: The conserved closing phenylalanine or tryptophan is absent in this CDR3, likely reflecting a read error. It is unclear where the CDR3 begins or ends on the DNA, so no DNA is shown, and the CDR3 is as TCRdb lists it. This sequence joins TRBV21-1 and TRBJ1-1. TRBV21-1 is tagged as a pseudogene. The CDR3 extends over 11 residues, inclusive of both ends. CDR3 region: CASSKDHALPL.

The chain joins TRBV7-2 to TRBJ1-2; 8 nucleotides agree with TRBD1. There are 13 residues in the CDR3. V gave up 6 bases and J gave up 8 bases; unmatched junction bases: 8. Germline CDR1 is SGHTA and CDR2 is FQGNSA. The CDR3 reads CASRLGTGRGYTF. The CDR3 DNA reads as TGTGCCAGCAGACTCGGGACAGGTCGGGGCTACACCTTC.

This chain joins TRBV10-1 and TRBJ1-2, with unresolved D. Trimming took off 4 bases at V and 4 bases at J, with 22 bases between the two ends. Germline V gene sequence: CDR1 WNHNN, CDR2 SYGVQD (reference sequence). The CDR3 has 17 amino acids. CDR3 in DNA: TGCGCCAGCAGTGTAGAACCCCCAGAGGTAACCCCCTATGGCTACACCTTC. Its translation is CASSVEPPEVTPYGYTF.

V usage is TRBV19 and J usage is TRBJ1-2, with D tentatively TRBD1 (6 bases). Germline-derived CDR1 and CDR2 are LNHDA and SQIVND (reference sequence). This CDR3 is built from 13 residues. Trimming pared 7 bases from V and 4 bases from J, leaving 13 bases between. The CDR3 coding sequence is TGTGCCAGTACCCGGGACACCGGCTATGGCTACACCTTC. Translation: CASTRDTGYGYTF.

This rearrangement joins TRBV19 to TRBJ2-2; 10 bases match TRBD1. Germline lookup yields CDR1 LNHDA and CDR2 SQIVND (reference sequence). J gave up 3 bases and V 10 bases, and 17 bases lay outside the gene matches. This CDR3 has 18 residues. The CDR3 is CATIPSGTGESYTGELFF. The CDR3 DNA reads as TGTGCCACCATCCCTTCCGGGACAGGGGAGTCTTACACCGGGGAGCTGTTTTTT. Looking up the rest from reference TRBV19 and TRBJ2-2 gives the full variable domain: DGGITQSPKYLFRKEGQNVTLSCEQNLNHDAMYWYRQDPGQGLRLIYYSQIVNDFQKGDIAEGYSVSREKKESFPLTVTSAQKNPTAFYLCATIPSGTGESYTGELFFGEGSRLTVL.

This chain links TRBV3-1 (or the pseudogene TRBV3-2) with TRBJ1-3; D gene unclear. CDR1 LGHDT and CDR2 YNNKEL come from the germline V gene (reference sequence). There are 17 residues in the CDR3. With 4 bases removed from V and 2 bases from J, the gap between germline ends came to 18 bases. In DNA, the CDR3 is TGTGCCAGCAGCCTGCCCCGGGAGGACTTCGCTGGAAACACCATATATTTT. Its protein is CASSLPREDFAGNTIYF.

The rearrangement links TRBV27 to TRBJ1-5; D uncertain. This CDR3 contains 14 residues. Germline CDR1 and CDR2: MNHEY and SMNVEV (reference sequence). Between the trimmed V and J ends, which lost 4 bases and 4 bases, there was a span of 11 bases. The CDR3, as DNA: TGTGCCAGCAGTTGGGGAGCCGATAATCAGCCCCAGCATTTT. Its protein product is CASSWGADNQPQHF.

V is TRBV7-3 and J is TRBJ2-1, with TRBD1 identical over 9 bases. Germline loops: CDR1 SGHTA, CDR2 FQGTGA. This CDR3 region has 15 residues. With V trimmed by 4 bases and J by 8 bases, 9 bases remained unmatched. The CDR3 reads CASSSRQGVGYEQFF. The CDR3 region has the DNA TGTGCCAGCAGCTCGCGACAGGGGGTGGGTTATGAGCAGTTCTTC.

The V call is TRBV6-6, the J call TRBJ1-6; tentatively, D is TRBD1 (6 bases). The CDR3 extends over 14 amino acids. Germline V lookup: CDR1 MNHNY, CDR2 SVGAGI (reference sequence). Between the trimmed V and J ends, which lost 5 bases and 3 bases, there was a span of 8 bases. CDR3 amino acids: CASSRQDYNSPLHF. The CDR3 bases are TGTGCCAGCAGTAGACAGGACTATAATTCACCCCTCCACTTT.

The chain combines TRBV6-1 with TRBJ1-6; D is undetermined. CDR3 length: 16 residues. Trimming removed 4 bases from V and 5 bases from J, with 15 bases in between. CDR1 is MNHNS, CDR2 SASEGT, per germline. In DNA, the CDR3 is TGTGCCAGCAGTGCCCGCGTTTACTTGGATAATTCACCCCTCCACTTT. It yields the protein CASSARVYLDNSPLHF.

This rearrangement joins TRBV24-1 to TRBJ2-5; 7 bases are shared with TRBD2. V gave up 9 bases and J gave up 4 bases; unmatched junction bases: 4. Looked up from germline, CDR1 is KGHDR and CDR2 is SFDVKD. CDR3 length equals 12 residues. CDR3 sequence reads: CATSGLSETQYF. The CDR3 DNA reads TGTGCCACCTCGGGACTATCAGAGACCCAGTACTTC.

The V call is TRBV20-1, the J call TRBJ2-1; D not certain. This CDR3 is 11 amino acids long. In germline, CDR1 is DFQATT, CDR2 SNEGSKA (reference sequence). Trimming pared 3 bases from V and 7 bases from J, leaving 7 bases between. The DNA for the CDR3 is TGCAGTGCTAGGCTAGTAAATGAGCAGTTCTTC. Its protein is CSARLVNEQFF.

The rearrangement uses TRBV11-2 and TRBJ2-1; 7 bases match TRBD1. Trimming took 3 bases from V and 7 from J; bases not matched to a gene: 9. Looked up from germline, CDR1 is SGHAT and CDR2 is FQNNGV. This CDR3 has 15 amino acids. CDR3 loop: CASSFVRGRVNEQFF. As DNA, the CDR3 is TGTGCCAGCAGCTTCGTAAGGGGGCGCGTAAATGAGCAGTTCTTC.